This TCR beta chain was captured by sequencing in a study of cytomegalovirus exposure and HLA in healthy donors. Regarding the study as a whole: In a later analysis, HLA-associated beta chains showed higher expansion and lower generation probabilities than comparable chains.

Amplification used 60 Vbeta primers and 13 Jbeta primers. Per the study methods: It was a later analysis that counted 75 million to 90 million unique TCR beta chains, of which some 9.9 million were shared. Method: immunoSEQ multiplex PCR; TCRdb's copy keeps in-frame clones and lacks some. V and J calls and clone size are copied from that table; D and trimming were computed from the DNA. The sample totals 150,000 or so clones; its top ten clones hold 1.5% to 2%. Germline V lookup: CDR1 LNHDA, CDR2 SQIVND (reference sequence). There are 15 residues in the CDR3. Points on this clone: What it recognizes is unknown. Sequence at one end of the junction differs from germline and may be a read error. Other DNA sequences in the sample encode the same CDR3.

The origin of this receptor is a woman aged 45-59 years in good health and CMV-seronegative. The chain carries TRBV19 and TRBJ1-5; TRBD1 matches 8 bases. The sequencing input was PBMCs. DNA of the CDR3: TGCGCCAGTAGCATAACTCAGGGGGCGAATCAGCCCCAGCATTTT. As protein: CASSITQGANQPQHF.